A selection of T cell receptor beta chains follows, all from one sample in a study of T cell responses to AZD1222 COVID-19 vaccine. The repertoire was sequenced with immunoSEQ multiplex PCR; TCRdb's copy has only in-frame clones and lacks some. The sample yields 95,000 to 150,000 clones, almost 95% seen once. Sequencing was performed on peripheral blood, taken on day 0 of AZD1222 vaccination. The receptor source for this set is an adult in good health. CDR3s leave out the opening cysteine and the closing phenylalanine or tryptophan. D genes are given only for firm matches. Rows may omit the clone size; those that give it use once, few, many or a size class.

>.|TRBV24-1|.|12|TRBJ1-1
ATGGLDRNTEAF
>once|TRBV9|.|13|TRBJ1-2
ASSVAGGERYGYT
>.|TRBV6-5|.|10|TRBJ1-6
ASSYRNSPLH
>.|TRBV29-1|.|13|TRBJ1-1
SVGKREDPNTEAF
>once|TRBV5-4|.|14|TRBJ1-6
ASSLDEGDYNSPLH
>.|TRBV24-1|.|14|TRBJ2-2
ATSGEGRGSTGELF
>.|TRBV11-2|TRBD2|17|TRBJ2-5
ASSLDPFGLAGAQETQY
>.|TRBV6-5|TRBD1|12|TRBJ1-2
ASSPDRGPYGYT
>.|TRBV7-9|.|12|TRBJ1-5
ASSLSGTHQPQH
>once|TRBV7-3|.|11|TRBJ2-3
ASSPGSFDTQY
>.|TRBV6-5|.|14|TRBJ2-7
ASSYSLGGATYEQY
>.|TRBV9|TRBD2|14|TRBJ2-1
ASSPRTSGIGGEQF